This T cell receptor (beta chain) was sequenced in a study of control samples from healthy donors and cancer patients. The assay was immunoSEQ multiplex PCR, and TCRdb's table has in-frame clones only and misses some. The table includes 60,000 to 75,000 clones, over 75% detected once. The germline gives CDR1 LNHNV, CDR2 YYDKDF (reference sequence). V dropped 3 bases and J dropped 0 bases, with 11 bases sitting between them. There are 16 residues in the CDR3. This chain connects TRBV15 to TRBJ1-4; D is ambiguous. The material sequenced was blood. The receptor comes from a man aged 45-65 years in good health. For the CDR3, the DNA is TGTGCCACCAGCAGGGGGTTGGAAGCAACTAATGAAAAACTGTTTTTT. Translating it yields CATSRGLEATNEKLFF.